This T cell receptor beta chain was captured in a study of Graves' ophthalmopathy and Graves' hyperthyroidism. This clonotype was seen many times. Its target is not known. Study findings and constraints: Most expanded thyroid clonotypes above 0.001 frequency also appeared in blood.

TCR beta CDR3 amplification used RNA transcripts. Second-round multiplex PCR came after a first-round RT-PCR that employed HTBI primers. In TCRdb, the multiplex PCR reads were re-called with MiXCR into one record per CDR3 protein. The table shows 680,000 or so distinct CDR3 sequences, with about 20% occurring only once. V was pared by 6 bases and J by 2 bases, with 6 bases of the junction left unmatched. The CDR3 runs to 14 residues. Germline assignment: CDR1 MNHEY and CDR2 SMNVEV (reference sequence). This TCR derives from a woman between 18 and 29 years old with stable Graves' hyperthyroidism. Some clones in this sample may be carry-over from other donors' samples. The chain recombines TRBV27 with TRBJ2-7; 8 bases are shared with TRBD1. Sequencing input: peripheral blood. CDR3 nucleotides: TGTGCCAGCAGAGAGGGACAGGCAACCTACGAGCAGTACTTC. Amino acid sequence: CASREGQATYEQYF.